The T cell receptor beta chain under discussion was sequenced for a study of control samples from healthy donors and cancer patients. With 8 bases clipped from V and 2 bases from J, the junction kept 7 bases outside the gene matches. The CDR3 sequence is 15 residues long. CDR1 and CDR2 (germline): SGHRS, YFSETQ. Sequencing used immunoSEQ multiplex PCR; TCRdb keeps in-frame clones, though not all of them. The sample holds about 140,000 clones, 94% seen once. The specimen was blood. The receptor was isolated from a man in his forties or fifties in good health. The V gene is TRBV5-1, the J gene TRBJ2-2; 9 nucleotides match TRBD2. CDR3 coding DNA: TGCGCCAGTTACGCGGGAGGGCAAAACACCGGGGAGCTGTTTTTT. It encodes CASYAGGQNTGELFF.